The 10 T cell receptor beta chains below come from one sample, sequenced in a study of T-cell reconstitution after alpha-beta-depleted transplantation in children. Unique molecular identifiers were used in preparing the TCRbeta library. A single record per CDR3 protein comes from TCRdb applying MiXCR to the PCR reads. The repertoire holds some 350,000 distinct CDR3 sequences, under 20% seen once, with just over 40% in the top ten. Sample: PBMCs, mostly from graft donor cells, taken 360 days after TCRalphabeta/CD19-depleted stem cell transplant. These receptors were taken from a male patient under 10 years old who had a stem cell transplant for acute lymphoblastic leukemia, so the T cells may come from the graft donor.

This sequence joins TRBV9 and TRBJ2-7; 7 bases match TRBD2. Germline loops: CDR1 SGDLS, CDR2 YYNGEE. The CDR3 covers 13 residues. J lost 2 bases, V lost 3 bases, and 2 bases had no gene match. This CDR3 reads CASSGDYAYEQYF. In DNA form, the CDR3 reads TGTGCCAGCAGCGGGGACTATGCCTACGAGCAGTACTTC.

The J gene is TRBJ1-4, the V gene TRBV7-6, with unresolved D. This CDR3 contains 15 residues. Germline CDR1 SGHVS, CDR2 FNYEAQ. V gave up 1 base and J gave up 5 bases, with 11 bases separating them. The CDR3 loop is CASSLDSRPNEKLFF. The CDR3 DNA reads as TGTGCCAGCAGCTTAGACAGCCGCCCCAATGAAAAACTGTTTTTT.

This chain links TRBV5-5 with TRBJ2-1, with TRBD2 as a possible D gene (5 bases). Trimming stripped 4 bases from V and 0 bases from J, with 17 bases between. The germline gives CDR1 SGHKS, CDR2 YYEKEE (reference sequence). The CDR3 has 17 amino acids. The CDR3 nucleotides read TGTGCCAGCAGCCTCCTAGGCGGGCAGAGCTCCTACAATGAGCAGTTCTTC. It codes for CASSLLGGQSSYNEQFF.

Ten or more counts support this clonotype. V and J are TRBV5-1 and TRBJ2-4; 7 nucleotides line up with TRBD1. V shed 3 bases and J 4 bases; nucleotides not matched to a gene: 4. This CDR3 spans 14 amino acids. Per the germline V gene, CDR1 is SGHRS and CDR2 is YFSETQ. The CDR3 DNA sequence: TGCGCCAGCAGCTCCGGACAGGTTAAAAACATTCAGTACTTC. This sequence encodes CASSSGQVKNIQYF.

CDR3 DNA sequence: TGTGCCAGCAGCTTAGCGCTGGGGAATGAAAAACTGTTTTTT. Protein product: CASSLALGNEKLFF. The chain has TRBV7-9 and TRBJ1-4, with D unclear. The V end was cut by 0 bases, the J end by 5 bases, with 7 bases between. CDR1 and CDR2 from the germline V gene are SEHNR and FQNEAQ (reference sequence). CDR3 size: 14 residues. Variable domain in full (rest from reference TRBV7-9 and TRBJ1-4): DTGVSQNPRHKITKRGQNVTFRCDPISEHNRLYWYRQTLGQGPEFLTYFQNEAQLEKSRLLSDRFSAERPKGSFSTLEIQRTEQGDSAMYLCASSLALGNEKLFFGSGTQLSVL.

This clonotype showed up just a few times. The chain is built from TRBV12-3 or TRBV12-4 and TRBJ2-5, with D possibly matching TRBD2 (5 bases). The CDR3 spans 16 residues. V lost 3 bases and J lost 1, with 15 bases in between. CDR3 sequence reads: CASSLVGPGSQETQYF. CDR3 bases: TGTGCCAGCAGTTTGGTCGGGCCGGGAAGCCAAGAGACCCAGTACTTC.

The V and J genes are TRBV28 and TRBJ1-1, with D unclear. CDR1 and CDR2 from the germline V gene are MDHEN and SYDVKM. The CDR3 contains 14 residues. The V end lost 5 bases, the J end lost 0 bases, and 10 bases lay between the germline ends. CDR3 in amino acids: CASSLLNMNTEAFF. The CDR3, as DNA: TGTGCCAGCAGTCTATTAAACATGAACACTGAAGCTTTCTTT.

In this sample, this clonotype turned up many times. CDR3 DNA: TGTGCCAGCAGCCAAGTAACCGGGACTAGCGCCTACAATGAGCAGTTCTTC. Residues: CASSQVTGTSAYNEQFF. The rearrangement uses TRBV4-2 and TRBJ2-1, with TRBD2 matching over 10 bases. CDR1 is LGHNA and CDR2 is YNFKEQ in the germline V gene. The CDR3 is 17 residues long. J gave up 2 bases and V 1 base, and 5 bases lay outside the gene matches.

This clonotype was seen many times. A junction end diverges from the germline sequence, so it may reflect a read error. The chain couples TRBV7-9 to TRBJ2-1, with D possibly TRBD2 on 6 matching bases. CDR1 SEHNR and CDR2 FQNEAQ come from the germline V gene (reference sequence). CDR3 size: 14 residues. The CDR3 loop is CASSLRDSDNEQFF. Here the CDR3 DNA reads TGTGCCAGCAGCTTAAGGGACTCCGACAATGAGCAGTTCTTC.

The V and J genes are TRBV28 and TRBJ2-2, with a weak D call TRBD2 (5 bases). Trimming shortened V by 3 bases and J by 7 bases, and 18 bases separated the two germline ends. The CDR3 spans 16 residues. CDR1 MDHEN and CDR2 SYDVKM come from the germline V gene. This chain's CDR3 is CASSFGVGEIGGELFF. Written as DNA, the CDR3 is TGTGCCAGCAGTTTTGGTGTCGGGGAAATAGGCGGGGAGCTGTTTTTT.